This T cell receptor beta chain was obtained from a study of blood T cells in healthy people across ages. Then a second PCR, running roughly 7 to 11 cycles, was carried out with a sample-barcoded 5' primer and a J-beta primer mix. A tag from a template-switch adaptor with 12 random nucleotides marked each cDNA molecule. Via MiXCR, TCRdb re-called the 5' RACE reads, giving one row per CDR3 protein. The data show some 800,000 distinct CDR3 sequences, 40% to 50% seen once. Healthy individuals of Caucasian origin from Russia, aged roughly 6 to 95, served as donors. PBMCs, at least 7 million per sample, were isolated. The CDR3 extends over 15 amino acids. CDR1 is MNHEY, CDR2 SVGAGI, per germline. V lost 6 bases and J lost 4, with 18 bases in between. Points on this clonotype: Its target is unknown.

Study findings and constraints: TCR beta diversity correlated strongly with naive T cell percentage.

The chain combines TRBV6-5 with TRBJ2-5; D unresolved. The clonotype comes from a man aged 55 to 70 in good health. The sequencing input was blood. CDR3 nucleotides: TGTGCCAGCAGCGACCTAGGGCGGTCGGTAGAGACCCAGTACTTC. Translated: CASSDLGRSVETQYF.